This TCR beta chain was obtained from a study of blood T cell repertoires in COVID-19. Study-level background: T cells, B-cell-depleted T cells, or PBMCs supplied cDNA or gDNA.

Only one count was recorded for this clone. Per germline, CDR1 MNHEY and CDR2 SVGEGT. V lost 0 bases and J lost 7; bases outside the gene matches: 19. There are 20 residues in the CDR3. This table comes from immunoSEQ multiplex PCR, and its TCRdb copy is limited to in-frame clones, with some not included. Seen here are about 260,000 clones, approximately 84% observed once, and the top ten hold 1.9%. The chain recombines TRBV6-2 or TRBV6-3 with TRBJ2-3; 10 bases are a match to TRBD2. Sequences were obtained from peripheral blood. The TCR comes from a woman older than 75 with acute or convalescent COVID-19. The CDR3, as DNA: TGTGCCAGCAGTTACTCACGAACAGGACTAGCGGAGACCCACTTAAATACGCAGTATTTT. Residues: CASSYSRTGLAETHLNTQYF.